Listed here are 25 T cell receptor beta chains from one sample, sequenced in a study of shared clonotypes between healthy human individuals. The method was immunoSEQ multiplex PCR; TCRdb's version includes in-frame clones alone and lacks a portion of them. The table has some 2.3 million clones, 93% seen once; the top ten hold about 0.39%. The sample was naive CD4+ T cells from PBMCs. Subset meaning: CD45RA+ positively selected. The receptors were gathered from a man between 18 and 35 years old in good health. Some clones in this sample may be carry-over from other donors' samples.

The chain recombines TRBV11-3 with TRBJ2-3, with 9 nucleotides matching TRBD1. The germline gives CDR1 SGHNT, CDR2 YENEEA. V trimming: 4 bases; J trimming: 6 bases; junction bases outside the gene matches: 11. This CDR3 contains 16 residues. In DNA, the CDR3 is TGTGCCAGCAGCTCAGGACAGGGGCTTGGGGGGGATACGCAGTATTTT. It translates to CASSSGQGLGGDTQYF.

This rearrangement joins TRBV5-1 to TRBJ2-1; D ambiguous. The germline V gene encodes CDR1 SGHRS and CDR2 YFSETQ. Between the trimmed V and J ends, which lost 4 bases and 0 bases, there was a span of 14 bases. This CDR3 has 16 residues. The CDR3 loop is CASSGSLSNSYNEQFF. The CDR3 DNA reads TGCGCCAGCAGCGGGTCACTAAGCAACTCCTACAATGAGCAGTTCTTC.

The chain links TRBV21-1 to TRBJ1-2; no DNA check was done on the table's D call, TRBD1. TRBV21-1 constitutes a pseudogene. The CDR3 runs to 15 residues. This chain's CDR3 is CASSKRAQGGNGYTF. In nucleotides, the CDR3 is TGTGCCAGCAGCAAAAGAGCACAGGGGGGAAACGGCTACACCTTC.

V gene TRBV4-2 combines with J gene TRBJ2-1, with D possibly TRBD1 on 6 matching bases. Germline CDR1 is LGHNA and CDR2 is YNFKEQ. Trimming stripped 2 bases from V and 4 bases from J, with 15 bases between. The CDR3 runs to 16 residues. CDR3 protein: CASSQMTGPPYNEQFF. In DNA form, the CDR3 reads TGTGCCAGCAGCCAAATGACAGGCCCACCATACAATGAGCAGTTCTTC.

The J gene is TRBJ2-5, the V gene TRBV28, with TRBD2 matching 7 bases. The V and J ends lost 6 bases and 5 bases, in that order; junction bases with no gene match: 12. Germline CDR1 and CDR2: MDHEN and SYDVKM. The CDR3 is made up of 15 amino acids. CDR3 residues: CASSPGQHGGETQYF. The CDR3 DNA sequence: TGTGCCAGCAGCCCCGGCCAACACGGGGGGGAGACCCAGTACTTC. The whole variable domain, filled in from reference TRBV28 and TRBJ2-5, reads DVKVTQSSRYLVKRTGEKVFLECVQDMDHENMFWYRQDPGLGLRLIYFSYDVKMKEKGDIPEGYSVSREKKERFSLILESASTNQTSMYLCASSPGQHGGETQYFGPGTRLLVL.

The J gene is TRBJ1-3, the V gene TRBV6-1; TRBD1 agrees at 10 bases. Unmatched junction bases numbered 2, after V lost 3 bases and J lost 3 bases. The CDR3 length is 15 residues. CDR1 is MNHNS and CDR2 is SASEGT in the germline V gene. The CDR3 is CASSDDRGLGNTIYF. CDR3 nucleotides: TGTGCCAGCAGTGATGACAGGGGGCTTGGAAACACCATATATTTT.

This clone appeared once. V usage is TRBV7-7 and J usage is TRBJ2-1; 9 bases match TRBD2. This CDR3 comprises 14 residues. Germline V gene sequence: CDR1 SSHAT, CDR2 FNYEAQ (reference sequence). Trimming cost V 1 base and J 7 bases; bases outside gene matches: 2. CDR3 DNA: TGTGCCAGCAGCTTAGTAGCGGGAGAAAATGAGCAGTTCTTC. Protein product: CASSLVAGENEQFF.

The chain is built from TRBV5-4 and TRBJ2-7; 16 nucleotides match TRBD2. The germline V gene encodes CDR1 SGHNT and CDR2 YYREEE (reference sequence). V was pared by 3 bases and J by 11 bases, with 14 bases of the junction left unmatched. The CDR3 sequence is 17 residues long. Written as DNA, the CDR3 is TGTGCCAGCAGCTCCACCGGGACTAGCGGGAGGGCCCGTATCGAGTACTTC. This sequence encodes CASSSTGTSGRARIEYF. Looking up the rest from reference TRBV5-4 and TRBJ2-7 gives the full variable domain: ETGVTQSPTHLIKTRGQQVTLRCSSQSGHNTVSWYQQALGQGPQFIFQYYREEENGRGNFPPRFSGLQFPNYSSELNVNALELDDSALYLCASSSTGTSGRARIEYFGPGTRLTVT.

V and J are TRBV5-1 and TRBJ2-1; 8 bases map to TRBD2. CDR1 and CDR2 (germline): SGHRS, YFSETQ. This CDR3 contains 16 residues. Trimming cost V 1 base and J 3 bases; bases outside gene matches: 6. The CDR3 sequence: CASSLSAGGVYNEQFF. For the CDR3, the DNA is TGCGCCAGCAGCTTGTCTGCGGGAGGTGTCTACAATGAGCAGTTCTTC.

The sample holds one count of this clone. The chain combines TRBV7-2 with TRBJ2-3; D gene ambiguous. The germline CDR1 and CDR2 sequences are SGHTA and FQGNSA. The CDR3 sequence is 12 residues long. V shed 4 bases and J shed 6 bases, with 8 bases lying between them. The CDR3 DNA follows: TGTGCCAGCAGCTCCTCTTGGGATACGCAGTATTTT. Translated, it gives CASSSSWDTQYF.

This clone was seen a few times. This chain joins TRBV10-3 and TRBJ1-2, with D possibly being TRBD1 (5 bases). V gave up 8 bases and J gave up 8 bases, with 12 bases separating them. The germline V gene has CDR1 ENHRY and CDR2 SYGVKD. The length of the CDR3 is 11 residues. CDR3 nucleotides: TGTGCCATCGGGACCCTAGAGGGCTACACCTTC. Protein sequence: CAIGTLEGYTF.

The genes are TRBV2 and TRBJ1-1, with D maybe TRBD1 (5 bases). Trimming pared 5 bases from V and 4 bases from J, leaving 17 bases between. The CDR3 is made up of 15 amino acids. The germline CDR1 and CDR2 sequences are SNHLY and FYNNEI. The CDR3 region is CASSSQIRGGTEAFF. The CDR3 DNA is TGTGCCAGCAGTTCCCAAATTCGTGGGGGCACTGAAGCTTTCTTT.

The chain carries TRBV5-1 and TRBJ2-1; D is possibly TRBD1 (7 bases). The germline V gene encodes CDR1 SGHRS and CDR2 YFSETQ. V dropped 4 bases and J dropped 4 bases, with 15 bases sitting between them. The CDR3 has 15 amino acids. The CDR3 sequence: CASSPEGQPYNEQFF. CDR3 DNA sequence: TGCGCCAGCAGCCCGGAGGGACAGCCTTACAATGAGCAGTTCTTC. Based on the CDR3 plus reference TRBV5-1 and TRBJ2-1, the full variable domain is KAGVTQTPRYLIKTRGQQVTLSCSPISGHRSVSWYQQTPGQGLQFLFEYFSETQRNKGNFPGRFSGRQFSNSRSEMNVSTLELGDSALYLCASSPEGQPYNEQFFGPGTRLTVL.

V usage is TRBV14 and J usage is TRBJ2-6; D is uncertain. CDR3 length: 17 amino acids. Germline V gives CDR1 SGHDN, CDR2 FVKESK. V was cut by 3 bases and J by 0 bases, with 12 bases left in between. CDR3 sequence (DNA): TGTGCCAGCAGCCATTTCAGGCTAAGCTCTGGGGCCAACGTCCTGACTTTC. It is translated as CASSHFRLSSGANVLTF.

CDR3 sequence reads: CASGRAGGPNEQFF. The DNA of the CDR3 is TGTGCCAGCGGGCGGGCGGGAGGCCCCAATGAGCAGTTCTTC. This chain connects TRBV6-5 to TRBJ2-1; 8 positions agree with TRBD2. V lost 8 bases to trimming and J lost 6 bases; unmatched junction nucleotides: 9. The germline gives CDR1 MNHEY, CDR2 SVGAGI. This CDR3 has 14 amino acids.

The chain recombines TRBV6-6 with TRBJ1-5, with 7 positions matching TRBD1. Germline V CDR1 and CDR2: MNHNY, SVGAGI (reference sequence). With V trimmed by 2 bases and J by 4 bases, 2 bases remained unmatched. The CDR3 contains 14 residues. CDR3 sequence reads: CASSYGTVNQPQHF. The CDR3 DNA follows: TGTGCCAGCAGTTACGGGACAGTTAATCAGCCCCAGCATTTT.

The V call is TRBV19, the J call TRBJ2-5; D might be TRBD1 (5 bases). The germline CDR1 and CDR2 sequences are LNHDA and SQIVND (reference sequence). Deletions cut 8 bases from V and 2 bases from J, with 9 bases between. The CDR3 is 12 residues long. The CDR3 region has the DNA TGTGCCAGTCGTGACAGACAAGAGACCCAGTACTTC. This translates into CASRDRQETQYF.

Only one count was recorded for this clone. The chain employs TRBV7-6 and TRBJ2-3, with 7 bases fitting TRBD1. Germline V gene data show CDR1 as SGHVS and CDR2 as FNYEAQ. The CDR3 sequence is 14 residues long. V was pared by 8 bases and J by 1 base, with 6 bases of the junction left unmatched. The CDR3 nucleotides read TGTGCCAGCGGAAGGGGGCAAGGCACAGATACGCAGTATTTT. Protein sequence: CASGRGQGTDTQYF.

The chain employs TRBV7-2 and TRBJ1-3; 8 bases agree with TRBD1. The V gene end was trimmed by 6 bases and the J gene end by 2 bases; junction bases not matched to a gene: 3. The germline CDR1 and CDR2 sequences are SGHTA and FQGNSA. This CDR3 comprises 14 residues. The CDR3 sequence: CASRQDRAGNTIYF. DNA of the CDR3: TGTGCCAGCAGACAGGACAGGGCTGGAAACACCATATATTTT.

The chain carries TRBV28 and TRBJ2-7; 9 bases fit TRBD2. V lost 6 bases, J lost 6 bases, and 9 bases stayed unmatched. Germline-derived CDR1 and CDR2 are MDHEN and SYDVKM. The CDR3 has 14 residues. The CDR3 DNA follows: TGTGCCAGCAGGTCAGACCAGCGGGAGGCCGAGCAGTACTTC. As protein: CASRSDQREAEQYF.

The chain links TRBV11-3 to TRBJ2-1; 9 bases agree with TRBD1. V dropped 3 bases and J dropped 6; count of bases not matched to a gene: 3. The V gene's germline CDR1 is SGHNT and CDR2 YENEEA. This CDR3 spans 14 amino acids. The chain's CDR3 is CASSFGQGTNEQFF. For the CDR3, the DNA is TGTGCCAGCAGCTTTGGACAGGGGACCAATGAGCAGTTCTTC.

This chain joins TRBV7-2 and TRBJ1-3; D call uncertain. This CDR3 region has 15 residues. Trimming removed 1 base from V and 3 bases from J, with 10 bases in between. CDR1 and CDR2 (germline): SGHTA, FQGNSA. CDR3 in DNA: TGTGCCAGCAGCTTAGGAGGGCAGATTGGAAACACCATATATTTT. Amino acid sequence: CASSLGGQIGNTIYF.

The chain carries TRBV9 and TRBJ2-2; 8 bases agree with TRBD1. The CDR3 sequence is 15 residues long. Germline V gives CDR1 SGDLS, CDR2 YYNGEE. V lost 3 bases, J lost 3 bases, and 4 bases stayed unmatched. CDR3 bases: TGTGCCAGCAGCGCGACAGGGGTGGACACCGGGGAGCTGTTTTTT. Its protein is CASSATGVDTGELFF.

This sequence joins TRBV4-1 and TRBJ1-2; D is perhaps TRBD1 (5 bases). Germline V gives CDR1 MGHRA, CDR2 YSYEKL. The CDR3 extends over 12 amino acids. Trimming removed 6 bases at V and 7 bases at J, with 12 bases between. The CDR3 loop reads CASSQTGGGYTF. CDR3 bases: TGCGCCAGCAGTCAGACCGGGGGTGGCTACACCTTC.

This sequence joins TRBV27 and TRBJ1-5, with unresolved D. The germline V and J ends were trimmed by 5 bases and 0 bases, with 11 bases remaining between them. This CDR3 contains 15 residues. Germline V lookup: CDR1 MNHEY, CDR2 SMNVEV (reference sequence). CDR3 in amino acids: CASSLGFNSNQPQHF. CDR3 in DNA: TGTGCCAGCAGTCTCGGGTTTAATAGCAATCAGCCCCAGCATTTT.